The sequence of this TCR beta chain was determined in a study of T cell changes during pregnancy in multiple sclerosis. Some clones are missing from TCRdb's copy, which holds only in-frame ones; the method was immunoSEQ multiplex PCR. Altogether tens of thousands of clones are present, 90% being singletons, with the ten largest covering roughly 5%. The CDR3 is 16 amino acids. CDR1 is MDHEN and CDR2 is SYDVKM in the germline V gene. Trimming took 7 bases from V and 2 from J; bases not matched to a gene: 8. V and J are TRBV28 and TRBJ1-6, with 7 positions matching TRBD1. The sample was peripheral blood, taken in the third trimester of pregnancy. This TCR came from a female donor in good health, enrolled as a control in a pregnancy study. CDR3 sequence reads: CASTVTGWPYNSPLHF. CDR3 in DNA: TGTGCCAGCACGGTGACAGGGTGGCCCTATAATTCACCCCTCCACTTT.